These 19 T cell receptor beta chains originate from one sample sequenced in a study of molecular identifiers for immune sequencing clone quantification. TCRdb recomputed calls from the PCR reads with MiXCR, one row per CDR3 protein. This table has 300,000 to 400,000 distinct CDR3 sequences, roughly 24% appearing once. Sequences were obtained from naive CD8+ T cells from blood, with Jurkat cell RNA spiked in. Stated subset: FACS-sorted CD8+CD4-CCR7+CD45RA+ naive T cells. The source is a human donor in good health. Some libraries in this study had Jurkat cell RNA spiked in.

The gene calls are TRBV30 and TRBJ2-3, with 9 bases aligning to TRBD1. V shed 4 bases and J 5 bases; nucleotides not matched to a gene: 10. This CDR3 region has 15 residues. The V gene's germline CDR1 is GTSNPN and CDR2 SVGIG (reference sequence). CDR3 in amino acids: CAWNIGTGLIDTQYF. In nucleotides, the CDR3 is TGTGCCTGGAACATAGGGACAGGGTTGATAGATACGCAGTATTTT.

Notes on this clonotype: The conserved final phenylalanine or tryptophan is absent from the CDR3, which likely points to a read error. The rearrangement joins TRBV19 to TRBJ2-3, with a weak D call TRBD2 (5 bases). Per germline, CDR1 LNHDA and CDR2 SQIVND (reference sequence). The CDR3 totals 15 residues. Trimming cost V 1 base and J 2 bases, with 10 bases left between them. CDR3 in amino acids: CASSIGTLDTDTQYL. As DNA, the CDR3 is TGTGCCAGTAGTATAGGGACTCTTGACACAGATACGCAGTATCTT.

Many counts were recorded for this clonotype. In DNA, the CDR3 is TGTGCCAGCAGTCCCCCGACACTCTATGGCTACACCTTC. It codes for CASSPPTLYGYTF. This sequence joins TRBV12-3 or TRBV12-4 and TRBJ1-2; unclear D gene. This CDR3 contains 13 residues. Deletions cut 5 bases from V and 4 bases from J, with 11 bases between.

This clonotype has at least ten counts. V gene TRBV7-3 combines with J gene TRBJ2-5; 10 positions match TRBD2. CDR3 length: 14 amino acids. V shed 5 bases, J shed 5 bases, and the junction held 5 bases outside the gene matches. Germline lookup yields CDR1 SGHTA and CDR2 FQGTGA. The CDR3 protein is CASSIAGGLETQYF. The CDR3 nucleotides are TGTGCCAGCAGCATAGCGGGAGGTTTGGAGACCCAGTACTTC.

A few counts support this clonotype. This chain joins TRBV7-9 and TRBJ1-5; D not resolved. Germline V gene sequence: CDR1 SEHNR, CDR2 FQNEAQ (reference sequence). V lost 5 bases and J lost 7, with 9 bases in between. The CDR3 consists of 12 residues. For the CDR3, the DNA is TGTGCCAGCAGCCACGGTCCACAGCCCCAGCATTTT. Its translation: CASSHGPQPQHF. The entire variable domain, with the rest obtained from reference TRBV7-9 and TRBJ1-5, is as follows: DTGVSQNPRHKITKRGQNVTFRCDPISEHNRLYWYRQTLGQGPEFLTYFQNEAQLEKSRLLSDRFSAERPKGSFSTLEIQRTEQGDSAMYLCASSHGPQPQHFGDGTRLSIL.

CDR3 residues: CASSPLRQPQHF. CDR3 nucleotide sequence: TGTGCCAGCAGTCCGCTCCGTCAGCCCCAGCATTTT. The V call is TRBV6-6, the J call TRBJ1-5; no clear D gene. Germline V lookup: CDR1 MNHNY, CDR2 SVGAGI (reference sequence). The CDR3 spans 12 residues. Trimming shortened V by 5 bases and J by 6 bases, and 8 bases separated the two germline ends.

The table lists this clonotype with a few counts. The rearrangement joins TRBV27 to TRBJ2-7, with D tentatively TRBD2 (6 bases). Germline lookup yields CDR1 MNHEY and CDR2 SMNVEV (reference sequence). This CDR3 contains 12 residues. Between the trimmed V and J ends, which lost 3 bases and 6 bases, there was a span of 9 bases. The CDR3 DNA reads TGTGCCAGCAGTTTGATCGGGGGCGAGCAGTACTTC. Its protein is CASSLIGGEQYF.

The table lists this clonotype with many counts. The CDR3 nucleotides are TGTGCCAGCAGCGCCACGTGGTCCTACGAGCAGTACTTC. Protein sequence: CASSATWSYEQYF. This chain links TRBV5-5 with TRBJ2-7; D is ambiguous. CDR3 length: 13 residues. Deletions cut 4 bases from V and 1 base from J, with 9 bases between. From germline, CDR1 is SGHKS and CDR2 YYEKEE (reference sequence).

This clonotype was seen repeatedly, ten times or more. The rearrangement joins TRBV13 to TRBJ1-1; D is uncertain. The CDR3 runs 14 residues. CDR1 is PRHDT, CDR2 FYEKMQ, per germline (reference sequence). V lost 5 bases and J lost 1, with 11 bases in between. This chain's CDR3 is CASSPGSSNTEAFF. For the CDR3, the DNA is TGTGCCAGCAGCCCGGGGTCATCGAACACTGAAGCTTTCTTT.

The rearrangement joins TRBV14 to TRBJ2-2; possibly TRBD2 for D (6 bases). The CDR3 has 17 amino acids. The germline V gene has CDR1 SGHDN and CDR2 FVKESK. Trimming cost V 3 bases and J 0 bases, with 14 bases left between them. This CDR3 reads CASSHRPGVSNTGELFF. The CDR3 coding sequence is TGTGCCAGCAGCCACAGGCCGGGGGTGTCGAACACCGGGGAGCTGTTTTTT.

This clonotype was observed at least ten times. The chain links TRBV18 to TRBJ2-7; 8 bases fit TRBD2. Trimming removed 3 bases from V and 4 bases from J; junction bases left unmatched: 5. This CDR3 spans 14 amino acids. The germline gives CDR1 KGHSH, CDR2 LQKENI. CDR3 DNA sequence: TGTGCCAGCTCACCGGGTAGCGGGAATTACGAGCAGTACTTC. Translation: CASSPGSGNYEQYF.

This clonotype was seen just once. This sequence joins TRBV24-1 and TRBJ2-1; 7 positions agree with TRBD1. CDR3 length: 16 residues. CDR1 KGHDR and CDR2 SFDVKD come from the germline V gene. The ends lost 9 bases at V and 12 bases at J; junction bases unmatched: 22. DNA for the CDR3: TGTGCCACCCTGGGGCCCGGACAGGATGGGGGTGATGCGCAGTTCTTC. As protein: CATLGPGQDGGDAQFF.

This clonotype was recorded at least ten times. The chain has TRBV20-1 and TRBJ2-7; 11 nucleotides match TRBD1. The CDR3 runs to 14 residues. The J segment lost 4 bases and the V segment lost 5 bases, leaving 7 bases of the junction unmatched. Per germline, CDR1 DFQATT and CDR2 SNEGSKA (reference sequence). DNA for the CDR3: TGCAGTGCTCGAGCCGGGACAGGGGGGTACGAGCAGTACTTC. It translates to CSARAGTGGYEQYF.

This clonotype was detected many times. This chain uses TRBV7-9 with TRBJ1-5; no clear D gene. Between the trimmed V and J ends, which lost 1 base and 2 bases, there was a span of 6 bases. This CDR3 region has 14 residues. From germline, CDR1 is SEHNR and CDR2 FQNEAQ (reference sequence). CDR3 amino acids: CASSLGEGNQPQHF. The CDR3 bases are TGTGCCAGCAGCTTAGGTGAGGGCAATCAGCCCCAGCATTTT.

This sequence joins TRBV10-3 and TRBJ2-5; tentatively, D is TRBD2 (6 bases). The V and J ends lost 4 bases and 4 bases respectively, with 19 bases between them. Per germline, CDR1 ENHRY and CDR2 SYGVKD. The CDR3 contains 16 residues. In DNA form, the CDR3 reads TGTGCCATCAGTGCCACCGGGGCAGCGGGCGGAGAGACCCAGTACTTC. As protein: CAISATGAAGGETQYF.

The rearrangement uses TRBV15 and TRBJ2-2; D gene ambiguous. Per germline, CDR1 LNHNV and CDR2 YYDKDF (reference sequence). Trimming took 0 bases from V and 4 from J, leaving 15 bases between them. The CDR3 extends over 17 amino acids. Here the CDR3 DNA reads TGTGCCACCAGCAGAGATAAGGGTGCCCTCCTCACCGGGGAGCTGTTTTTT. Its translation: CATSRDKGALLTGELFF. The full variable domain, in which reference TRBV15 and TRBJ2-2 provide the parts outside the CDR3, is DAMVIQNPRYQVTQFGKPVTLSCSQTLNHNVMYWYQQKSSQAPKLLFHYYDKDFNNEADTPDNFQSRRPNTSFCFLDIRSPGLGDTAMYLCATSRDKGALLTGELFFGEGSRLTVL.

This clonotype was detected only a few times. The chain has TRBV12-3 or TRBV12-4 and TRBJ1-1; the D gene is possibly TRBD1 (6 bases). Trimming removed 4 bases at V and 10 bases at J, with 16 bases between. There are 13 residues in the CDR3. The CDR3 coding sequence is TGTGCCAGCAGTTCATACAACAGGGATTCAGCTTTCTTT. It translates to CASSSYNRDSAFF.

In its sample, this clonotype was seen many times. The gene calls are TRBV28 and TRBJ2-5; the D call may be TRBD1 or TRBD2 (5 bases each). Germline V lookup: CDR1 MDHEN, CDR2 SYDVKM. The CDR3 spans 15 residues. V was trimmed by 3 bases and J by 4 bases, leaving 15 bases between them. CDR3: CASSFTGRGAETQYF. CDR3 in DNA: TGTGCCAGCAGTTTTACGGGGCGAGGGGCAGAGACCCAGTACTTC.

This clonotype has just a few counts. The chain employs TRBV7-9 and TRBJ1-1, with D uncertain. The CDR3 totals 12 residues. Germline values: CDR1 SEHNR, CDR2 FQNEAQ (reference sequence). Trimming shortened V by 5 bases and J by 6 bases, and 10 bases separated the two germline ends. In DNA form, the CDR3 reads TGTGCCAGCAGCACGTCACGCCCTGAAGCTTTCTTT. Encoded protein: CASSTSRPEAFF.